A selection of T cell receptor beta chains follows, all from one sample in a study of blood T cell repertoires in COVID-19. TCRdb's table, derived via immunoSEQ multiplex PCR, lists solely in-frame clones and lacks some. Among roughly 150,000 clones listed, 87% were seen once. The specimen sequenced was peripheral blood. Source of these receptors: a human donor in a cohort sampled during active COVID-19. The CDR3 runs from the conserved cysteine through the conserved F or W. D genes are given only for firm matches. Clone size is not always given. Where it is, it says once, few, many or a class for expanded clones.

abundance: NA; d_gene: TRBD1; v_gene: TRBV3-1/TRBV3-2; j_gene: TRBJ2-7; CDR3nt: TGTGCCAGCAGCTCCCGGGACAGGGGCAACGAGCAGTACTTC; CDR3aa: CASSSRDRGNEQYF
abundance: NA; d_gene: TRBD2; v_gene: TRBV13; j_gene: TRBJ2-1; CDR3nt: TGTGCCAGCAGCTTAGCGGGAGGGCCTGATATCCCCTACAATGAGCAGTTCTTC; CDR3aa: CASSLAGGPDIPYNEQFF
abundance: NA; d_gene: TRBD1; v_gene: TRBV6-5; j_gene: TRBJ2-7; CDR3nt: TGTGCCAGCAGTTACGACAGGGACTACGAGCAGTACTTC; CDR3aa: CASSYDRDYEQYF
abundance: NA; d_gene: TRBD1; v_gene: TRBV6-5; j_gene: TRBJ1-1; CDR3nt: TGTGCCAGCAGGAGGACAGGGGGGACCAACACTGAAGCTTTCTTT; CDR3aa: CASRRTGGTNTEAFF
abundance: few; d_gene: NA; v_gene: TRBV6-2/TRBV6-3; j_gene: TRBJ1-1; CDR3nt: TGTGCCAGCAGTAGAGTAGAAGCTTTCTTT; CDR3aa: CASSRVEAFF
abundance: NA; d_gene: TRBD2; v_gene: TRBV9; j_gene: TRBJ2-7; CDR3nt: TGTGCCAGCAGCGCCCCTGGGGGGGAGGAGCAGTACTTC; CDR3aa: CASSAPGGEEQYF
abundance: NA; d_gene: NA; v_gene: TRBV5-1; j_gene: TRBJ1-4; CDR3nt: TGCGCCAGCAGCTTGGGGCGCGGAGATGAAAAACTGTTTTTT; CDR3aa: CASSLGRGDEKLFF
abundance: few; d_gene: NA; v_gene: TRBV28; j_gene: TRBJ1-1; CDR3nt: TGTGCCAGCAGTTTTACAGGGTTTGGCACTGAAGCTTTCTTT; CDR3aa: CASSFTGFGTEAFF
abundance: NA; d_gene: NA; v_gene: TRBV20-1; j_gene: TRBJ2-1; CDR3nt: TGCAGTGCTAGCCGGGGCAATGAGCAGTTCTTC; CDR3aa: CSASRGNEQFF
abundance: NA; d_gene: TRBD2; v_gene: TRBV30; j_gene: TRBJ2-3; CDR3nt: TGTGCCTGGAACCTGGGGCTAGCGGGAGGCACAGATACGCAGTATTTT; CDR3aa: CAWNLGLAGGTDTQYF
abundance: NA; d_gene: TRBD1; v_gene: TRBV28; j_gene: TRBJ1-5; CDR3nt: TGTGCCAGCAGCCCAAAACAGGGGATGGGTGATCAGCCCCAGCATTTT; CDR3aa: CASSPKQGMGDQPQHF
abundance: NA; d_gene: TRBD1; v_gene: TRBV5-1; j_gene: TRBJ2-7; CDR3nt: TGCGCCAGCAGCTTTACGGACAGGGGCCACGAGCAGTACTTC; CDR3aa: CASSFTDRGHEQYF
abundance: NA; d_gene: TRBD2; v_gene: TRBV2; j_gene: TRBJ2-7; CDR3nt: TGTGCCAGCAGCCAGGGACTAGCGAAAACCTACGAGCAGTACTTC; CDR3aa: CASSQGLAKTYEQYF
abundance: NA; d_gene: NA; v_gene: TRBV9; j_gene: TRBJ2-1; CDR3nt: TGTGCCAGCAGTTCCGTCCCCTACAATGAGCAGTTCTTC; CDR3aa: CASSSVPYNEQFF
abundance: NA; d_gene: NA; v_gene: TRBV4-1; j_gene: TRBJ1-1; CDR3nt: TGCGCCAGCAGCCAAGTTTTTCCGATTATACGGGACTCGAACACTGAAGCTTTCTTT; CDR3aa: CASSQVFPIIRDSNTEAFF